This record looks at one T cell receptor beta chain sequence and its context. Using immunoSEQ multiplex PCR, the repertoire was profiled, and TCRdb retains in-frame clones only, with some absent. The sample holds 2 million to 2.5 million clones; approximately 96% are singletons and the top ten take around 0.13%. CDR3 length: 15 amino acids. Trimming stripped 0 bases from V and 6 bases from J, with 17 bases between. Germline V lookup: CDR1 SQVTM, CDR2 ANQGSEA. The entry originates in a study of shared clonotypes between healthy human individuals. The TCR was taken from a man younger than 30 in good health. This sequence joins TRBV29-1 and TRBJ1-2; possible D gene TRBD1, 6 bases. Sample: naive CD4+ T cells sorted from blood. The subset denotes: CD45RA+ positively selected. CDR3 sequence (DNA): TGCAGCGTTGAAGAGGCTAAGACAGGAGACGATGGCTACACCTTC. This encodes CSVEEAKTGDDGYTF.